This passage covers 30 T cell receptor beta chains from one sample sequenced in a study of response to subunit inactivated influenza vaccine. TCRdb reprocessed the RT-PCR reads with MiXCR, giving one entry per CDR3 protein. This table has about 780,000 distinct CDR3 sequences, around a sixth appearing once. This material consisted of PBMCs from blood, taken roughly 5 days after vaccination. The receptors originated from a man aged 50 or older who received an inactivated influenza vaccine.

This clonotype was detected ten times or more. The chain employs TRBV5-1 and TRBJ2-1; D remains ambiguous. The CDR3 sequence is 12 residues long. CDR1 and CDR2 from the germline V gene are SGHRS and YFSETQ. V shed 3 bases and J shed 8 bases, with 9 bases lying between them. The CDR3 region is CASSYSWDEQFF. CDR3 DNA: TGCGCCAGCAGCTACTCGTGGGATGAGCAGTTCTTC.

As DNA, the CDR3 is TGTGCCAGCAGCTTAGATTGGACAGGCCTCTCCTACGAGCAGTACTTC. Protein product: CASSLDWTGLSYEQYF. The chain couples TRBV11-2 to TRBJ2-7; 7 bases map to TRBD1. V was clipped by 0 bases and J by 0 bases; unmatched bases: 5. CDR3 size: 16 residues. Germline values: CDR1 SGHAT, CDR2 FQNNGV.

The chain uses TRBV10-2 and TRBJ2-5; TRBD2 aligns across 7 bases. V lost 2 bases, J lost 6 bases, and 3 bases stayed unmatched. Germline V CDR1 and CDR2: WSHSY, SAAADI. This CDR3 has 13 amino acids. The CDR3 loop is CASSEGGGQTQYF. CDR3 DNA sequence: TGCGCCAGCAGTGAGGGGGGGGGTCAGACCCAGTACTTC.

The table lists this clonotype with a few counts. This chain links TRBV25-1 with TRBJ1-6; perhaps TRBD1 as D (5 bases). CDR1 and CDR2 from the germline V gene are MGHDK and SYGVNS. The CDR3 has 17 residues. The V end lost 6 bases, the J end lost 1 base, and 16 bases lay between the germline ends. The CDR3 loop reads CASSPRDRGSYNSPLHF. CDR3 coding DNA: TGTGCCAGCAGCCCCCGTGACCGGGGGTCCTATAATTCACCCCTCCACTTT.

This clonotype showed up just a few times. The chain is built from TRBV20-1 and TRBJ1-2; D might be TRBD1 (5 bases). The CDR3 totals 8 residues. Per the germline V gene, CDR1 is DFQATT and CDR2 is SNEGSKA (reference sequence). CDR3 protein: CRGLGYTF. The CDR3 DNA sequence: TGCAGGGGACTGGGCTACACCTTC.

The sample holds a few counts of this clonotype. This chain connects TRBV7-6 to TRBJ2-7; 13 nucleotides match TRBD2. Germline V gene lookup returns CDR1 SGHVS and CDR2 FNYEAQ. The CDR3 is made up of 17 amino acids. Trimming removed 5 bases from V and 3 bases from J; junction bases left unmatched: 10. The CDR3 sequence is CASSQIGTSGTFYEQYF. CDR3 bases: TGTGCCAGCAGCCAAATCGGGACTAGCGGGACCTTCTACGAGCAGTACTTC.

This clonotype has at least ten counts. V gene TRBV7-2 combines with J gene TRBJ2-7; 12 nucleotides match TRBD2. The J segment lost 3 bases and the V segment lost 2 bases, leaving 2 bases of the junction unmatched. The germline V gene encodes CDR1 SGHTA and CDR2 FQGNSA. The CDR3 extends over 15 amino acids. In nucleotides, the CDR3 is TGTGCCAGCAGCTTATCGACTAGCGGGGGCTACGAGCAGTACTTC. Translated, it gives CASSLSTSGGYEQYF.

In this sample, this clonotype turned up a few times. The rearrangement links TRBV7-2 to TRBJ2-7; 8 bases are a match to TRBD2. CDR3 length equals 15 residues. V gave up 5 bases and J gave up 0 bases; unmatched junction bases: 6. Germline assignment: CDR1 SGHTA and CDR2 FQGNSA. CDR3 bases: TGTGCCAGCAGCACCGCGGCGGGAGGCTCCTACGAGCAGTACTTC. Amino acid sequence: CASSTAAGGSYEQYF.

This clonotype has only a few counts. The chain uses TRBV20-1 and TRBJ1-5; D gene unclear. Germline CDR1 is DFQATT and CDR2 is SNEGSKA (reference sequence). V lost 0 bases and J lost 0, with 9 bases in between. This CDR3 spans 15 amino acids. CDR3 nucleotides: TGCAGTGCTAGAGACGGTGGGCATAGCAATCAGCCCCAGCATTTT. The encoded protein is CSARDGGHSNQPQHF.

This clonotype has only a few counts. The chain couples TRBV12-3 or TRBV12-4 to TRBJ2-2; perhaps TRBD2 as D (5 bases). The CDR3 covers 16 residues. V was pared by 0 bases and J by 3 bases, with 11 bases between. As DNA, the CDR3 is TGTGCCAGCAGTTTAGCACTAGACGTTTACACCGGGGAGCTGTTTTTT. Translation gives CASSLALDVYTGELFF.

Worth noting for this clonotype: This could be a read error, since a much larger clone is one nucleotide away. The rearrangement joins TRBV12-3 or TRBV12-4 to TRBJ2-2; weak D call: TRBD2 (5 bases). This CDR3 region has 13 residues. The CDR3 reads CASSENYLGEPFF. Here the CDR3 DNA reads TGTGCCAGCAGTGAGAACTATCTTGGGGAGCCGTTTTTT.

In this sample, this clonotype turned up a few times. The chain carries TRBV5-1 and TRBJ1-1, with 8 bases fitting TRBD1. Germline CDR1 is SGHRS and CDR2 is YFSETQ. The CDR3 loop spans 17 amino acids. Losses at the gene ends were 4 bases for V and 4 bases for J; bases not matched to a gene: 15. CDR3 sequence reads: CASSGVVAGGAGTEAFF. The CDR3 DNA reads TGCGCCAGCAGCGGGGTGGTGGCAGGGGGCGCCGGCACTGAAGCTTTCTTT.

This chain joins TRBV30 and TRBJ1-5; D is unclear. From germline, CDR1 is GTSNPN and CDR2 SVGIG (reference sequence). V was clipped by 0 bases and J by 7 bases, with 10 bases between them. CDR3 length: 13 residues. For the CDR3, the DNA is TGTGCCTGGAGTGTAGAGGGAGGACAGCCCCAGCATTTT. Translation: CAWSVEGGQPQHF.

The V and J genes are TRBV5-1 and TRBJ2-2; 9 bases match TRBD1. CDR1 is SGHRS and CDR2 is YFSETQ in the germline V gene. The CDR3 covers 16 residues. Trimming cost V 3 bases and J 4 bases; bases outside gene matches: 7. The CDR3 here is CASSWTGDQGTGELFF. The DNA for the CDR3 is TGCGCCAGCAGCTGGACAGGGGACCAGGGCACCGGGGAGCTGTTTTTT.

This clonotype came up many times. The chain carries TRBV5-1 and TRBJ2-3; 9 nucleotides match TRBD2. V was clipped by 4 bases and J by 2 bases; unmatched bases: 8. Germline CDR1 is SGHRS and CDR2 is YFSETQ. This CDR3 is 16 amino acids long. The DNA of the CDR3 is TGCGCCAGCAGCCCCGGGCTAGCGGGACCCACAGATACGCAGTATTTT. Its translation is CASSPGLAGPTDTQYF.

The chain combines TRBV18 with TRBJ2-1; unclear D gene. The CDR3 has 14 residues. The germline V gene encodes CDR1 KGHSH and CDR2 LQKENI. Deletions cut 2 bases from V and 6 bases from J, with 11 bases between. This CDR3 reads CASSPGRAANEQFF. The CDR3 nucleotides are TGTGCCAGCTCACCAGGCAGAGCTGCCAATGAGCAGTTCTTC. The complete variable domain, with remaining parts taken from reference TRBV18 and TRBJ2-1, reads NAGVMQNPRHLVRRRGQEARLRCSPMKGHSHVYWYRQLPEEGLKFMVYLQKENIIDESGMPKERFSAEFPKEGPSILRIQQVVRGDSAAYFCASSPGRAANEQFFGPGTRLTVL.

This clonotype was counted only a few times. The V gene is TRBV12-3 or TRBV12-4, the J gene TRBJ1-4; D is perhaps TRBD1 (6 bases). The CDR3 sequence is 13 residues long. Trimming left V 5 bases short and J 7 bases short, with 11 bases between. The CDR3 sequence: CASSPRGAEKLFF. DNA of the CDR3: TGTGCCAGCAGTCCGCGGGGGGCTGAAAAACTGTTTTTT.

This clonotype was counted only a few times. The CDR3 nucleotides read TGTGCCAGCAGCGGAATGGACAGGGGGCTTCACGAGCAGTACTTC. Residues: CASSGMDRGLHEQYF. V usage is TRBV12-3 or TRBV12-4 and J usage is TRBJ2-7; the match to TRBD1 covers 11 bases. The length of the CDR3 is 15 residues. Germline trimming cut 6 bases from V and 5 bases from J; bases unmatched to any gene: 9.

This rearrangement joins TRBV18 to TRBJ2-3, with D perhaps matching TRBD1 (5 bases). With 1 base removed from V and 0 bases from J, the gap between germline ends came to 14 bases. The germline gives CDR1 KGHSH, CDR2 LQKENI. This CDR3 comprises 17 residues. The CDR3 loop is CASSPQSVRASTDTQYF. The CDR3 bases are TGTGCCAGCTCACCACAGTCGGTCAGGGCAAGCACAGATACGCAGTATTTT.

This clonotype was counted at least ten times. The chain uses TRBV7-9 and TRBJ1-1; D possibly corresponds to TRBD1 (6 bases). This CDR3 contains 13 residues. The V and J ends lost 4 bases and 7 bases respectively, with 13 bases between them. The V gene's germline CDR1 is SEHNR and CDR2 FQNEAQ (reference sequence). This CDR3 reads CASSSGTTDEAFF. CDR3 bases: TGTGCCAGCAGCTCGGGGACAACGGATGAAGCTTTCTTT.

The chain employs TRBV29-1 and TRBJ1-3; no clear D. Trimming cost V 7 bases and J 0 bases, with 13 bases left between them. Germline CDR1 SQVTM, CDR2 ANQGSEA. The CDR3 consists of 14 residues. CDR3 coding DNA: TGCAGCGCAAGGACCAGCTCCTCTGGAAACACCATATATTTT. It is translated as CSARTSSSGNTIYF.

This clonotype was detected a few times. The chain employs TRBV5-5 and TRBJ2-2; no firm D call. The CDR3 length is 15 residues. Germline V gives CDR1 SGHKS, CDR2 YYEKEE (reference sequence). Trimming shortened V by 0 bases and J by 0 bases, and 6 bases separated the two germline ends. CDR3 coding DNA: TGTGCCAGCAGCTTGGGACGCTCGAACACCGGGGAGCTGTTTTTT. Translated, it gives CASSLGRSNTGELFF.

This clonotype appeared a single time. CDR3 bases: TGTGCCAGCAGAAAGGGACTAGCGGGGGTCAGTGAGCAGTTCTTC. This codes for CASRKGLAGVSEQFF. The V and J genes are TRBV6-2 or TRBV6-3 and TRBJ2-1; 14 bases are a match to TRBD2. With 6 bases clipped from V and 9 bases from J, the junction kept 7 bases outside the gene matches. There are 15 residues in the CDR3. Germline CDR1 and CDR2: MNHEY and SVGEGT.

The table lists this clonotype with a few counts. The gene calls are TRBV24-1 and TRBJ2-5; tentatively, D is TRBD1 (6 bases). Between the trimmed V and J ends, which lost 6 bases and 5 bases, there was a span of 15 bases. CDR3 length: 14 residues. Germline V gene sequence: CDR1 KGHDR, CDR2 SFDVKD. DNA for the CDR3: TGTGCCACCAGTTCCGGGACACCCTTGGAGACCCAGTACTTC. It is translated as CATSSGTPLETQYF.

V and J are TRBV20-1 and TRBJ1-4; D gene ambiguous. Trimming removed 0 bases at V and 6 bases at J, with 2 bases between. The CDR3 totals 11 residues. CDR1 and CDR2 from the germline V gene are DFQATT and SNEGSKA (reference sequence). The CDR3 is CSAREYEKLFF. The CDR3 DNA reads TGCAGTGCTAGAGAGTATGAAAAACTGTTTTTT.

This clonotype was picked up a small number of times. The rearrangement links TRBV29-1 to TRBJ2-3; D may correspond to TRBD1 or TRBD2 (6 bases each). CDR1 SQVTM and CDR2 ANQGSEA come from the germline V gene. Trimming shortened V by 3 bases and J by 4 bases, and 14 bases separated the two germline ends. This CDR3 is 14 amino acids long. CDR3 sequence reads: CSVDRRGGPDTQYF. CDR3 bases: TGCAGCGTTGATCGCAGGGGAGGCCCAGATACGCAGTATTTT.

The chain is built from TRBV20-1 and TRBJ2-7; TRBD2 matches 8 bases. The CDR3 totals 14 residues. Trimming took 4 bases from V and 9 from J; bases not matched to a gene: 14. Looked up from germline, CDR1 is DFQATT and CDR2 is SNEGSKA (reference sequence). The CDR3 loop reads CSANPPGLEARQYF. The CDR3 DNA follows: TGCAGTGCTAACCCGCCGGGACTAGAGGCCCGGCAGTACTTC.

This clonotype was recorded a few times. V usage is TRBV6-5 and J usage is TRBJ1-6; 7 nucleotides match TRBD1. The V and J ends lost 0 bases and 7 bases, in that order; junction bases with no gene match: 6. The CDR3 extends over 16 amino acids. Germline loops: CDR1 MNHEY, CDR2 SVGAGI. Here the CDR3 reads CASSYSNRGWNSPLHF. CDR3 DNA sequence: TGTGCCAGCAGTTACTCTAACAGGGGCTGGAATTCACCCCTCCACTTT.

This chain joins TRBV10-2 and TRBJ2-5; TRBD2 agrees at 7 bases. The CDR3 is made up of 15 amino acids. Germline CDR1 is WSHSY and CDR2 is SAAADI. V shed 3 bases and J 5 bases; nucleotides not matched to a gene: 9. CDR3 residues: CASSDGRLAMETQYF. The CDR3, as DNA: TGCGCCAGCAGTGACGGAAGACTAGCTATGGAGACCCAGTACTTC.

A few counts support this clonotype. The V and J genes are TRBV12-3 or TRBV12-4 and TRBJ2-2; 7 bases are shared with TRBD2. Trimming at V came to 5 bases and at J to 4 bases, leaving 13 bases not matched to a gene. The CDR3 is made up of 17 amino acids. The CDR3 loop reads CASSPSPGLTITGELFF. DNA of the CDR3: TGTGCCAGCAGTCCTAGCCCGGGACTAACTATCACCGGGGAGCTGTTTTTT.